This TCR beta chain was identified in a study of cytomegalovirus exposure and HLA in healthy donors. The PCR had 60 Vbeta and 13 Jbeta primers. Profiled with immunoSEQ multiplex PCR; TCRdb holds only in-frame clones, not every one. This table holds 200,000 to 250,000 clones, roughly 80% found once. General study findings and limits: Later analysis placed DRB1 highest and HLA-C lowest in TCR association rates, which differed by HLA locus.

A remark on this clone: Its antigen remains unidentified.

Likely unrecorded immune exposures existed in these nominally healthy donors. Germline CDR1 is MDHEN and CDR2 is SYDVKM. The V and J ends lost 6 bases and 0 bases respectively, with 9 bases between them. The CDR3 length is 14 residues. What was sequenced was PBMCs. The sequence came from a man in his forties or fifties in good health and CMV-seronegative. The chain uses TRBV28 and TRBJ1-5; D possibly corresponds to TRBD1 (5 bases). CDR3 DNA sequence: TGTGCCAGCAGCGGGGGAAATAGCAATCAGCCCCAGCATTTT. Translating gives CASSGGNSNQPQHF.